A single sample gave rise to the 17 T cell receptor beta chains below, sequenced in a study of post-analysis software for immune sequencing data. Incorporated into the TCR beta cDNA libraries were unique molecular identifiers, which served to reduce PCR and sequencing biases. TCRdb fed the PCR reads into MiXCR, producing one record per CDR3 protein. Counted here are under 900,000 distinct CDR3 sequences, about 50% occurring once; the ten biggest clones make up under 6%. Their specific antigens are unknown. Study conclusions and caveats: Patients used about 5 TRBV segments, including TRBV5-6, TRBV5-1 and TRBV20-1, more often than controls.

The sample comprised blood. These receptors came from a girl aged 5 to 17 with multiple sclerosis.

The V and J genes are TRBV29-1 and TRBJ2-7; no clear D. The J call is doubtful: the DNA matches TRBJ2-4 better. CDR1 and CDR2 from the germline V gene are SQVTM and ANQGSEA. The CDR3 has 15 residues. The CDR3 sequence: CSVEDRQVNKDIQYF. The CDR3 nucleotides read TGCAGCGTTGAAGATCGGCAGGTGAATAAGGACATTCAGTACTTC.

This chain connects TRBV20-1 to TRBJ1-2; D remains ambiguous. Germline CDR1 DFQATT, CDR2 SNEGSKA (reference sequence). Trimming removed 3 bases at V and 7 bases at J, with 9 bases between. The CDR3 spans 11 residues. The CDR3 is CSARPGLGYTF. The CDR3 DNA follows: TGCAGTGCTAGGCCGGGCCTTGGCTACACCTTC.

The chain is built from TRBV6-2 or TRBV6-3 and TRBJ2-1, with 8 bases that match TRBD1. The germline CDR1 and CDR2 sequences are MNHEY and SVGEGT. The CDR3 consists of 12 residues. Unmatched junction bases numbered 4, after V lost 5 bases and J lost 10 bases. The CDR3 region is CASSVDRAEQFF. For the CDR3, the DNA is TGTGCCAGCAGTGTGGACAGGGCAGAGCAGTTCTTC.

This chain links TRBV29-1 with TRBJ1-1; D gene uncertain. This CDR3 region has 14 residues. Deletions cut 1 base from V and 7 bases from J, with 16 bases between. CDR1 is SQVTM, CDR2 ANQGSEA, per germline. The CDR3 spells CSVEALHELSEAFF. CDR3 DNA sequence: TGCAGCGTTGAAGCCCTCCACGAATTGAGTGAAGCTTTCTTT.

As to this clonotype: An end of the junction differs from the germline gene, which may be a read error. The rearrangement joins TRBV2 to TRBJ2-3, with 11 bases lining up with TRBD2. Germline assignment: CDR1 SNHLY and CDR2 FYNNEI. CDR3 length: 15 residues. The CDR3 loop reads CACRALAGATDTQYF. CDR3 coding DNA: TGTGCCTGCAGAGCACTAGCGGGGGCCACAGATACGCAGTATTTT.

The genes are TRBV5-1 and TRBJ2-5; D uncertain. V lost 3 bases and J 3 bases, leaving 12 bases between the germline ends. Per germline, CDR1 SGHRS and CDR2 YFSETQ. CDR3 length: 14 residues. CDR3 amino acids: CASSSRFGEETQYF. DNA for the CDR3: TGCGCCAGCAGCTCAAGATTCGGTGAAGAGACCCAGTACTTC. The complete variable domain, with remaining parts taken from reference TRBV5-1 and TRBJ2-5, reads KAGVTQTPRYLIKTRGQQVTLSCSPISGHRSVSWYQQTPGQGLQFLFEYFSETQRNKGNFPGRFSGRQFSNSRSEMNVSTLELGDSALYLCASSSRFGEETQYFGPGTRLLVL.

V is TRBV5-6 and J is TRBJ2-5; D remains ambiguous. Germline V gene sequence: CDR1 SGHDT, CDR2 YYEEEE. The CDR3 consists of 13 residues. V was clipped by 0 bases and J by 11 bases, with 14 bases between them. CDR3 DNA: TGTGCCAGCAGCTTGGTAGGAAACAATGAGCAGTACTTC. Protein: CASSLVGNNEQYF.

The chain combines TRBV6-2 or TRBV6-3 with TRBJ2-1; D gene unclear. The CDR3 has 16 amino acids. V was shortened by 7 bases and J by 1 base, with 17 bases between the two germline ends. The germline V gene has CDR1 MNHEY and CDR2 SVGEGT. CDR3 nucleotide sequence: TGTGCCAGCAAGCCCCTCGATTACGGGTCCTACAATGAGCAGTTCTTC. As protein: CASKPLDYGSYNEQFF.

A remark on this clonotype: The germline gene is not matched at one end of the junction; a read error may be the cause. The rearrangement links TRBV5-1 to TRBJ2-1, with TRBD2 matching over 7 bases. This CDR3 region has 16 residues. The V gene's germline CDR1 is SGHRS and CDR2 YFSETQ. The CDR3 nucleotides read TGCGCCAGCAGGGCGGGCGGCGGGAGCTCCTACAATGGGCAGTTCTTC. The encoded protein is CASRAGGGSSYNGQFF.

This clonotype was seen a handful of times. The chain carries TRBV5-8 and TRBJ2-3; the D gene is possibly TRBD2 (5 bases). This CDR3 region has 14 residues. Trimming took 1 base from V and 2 from J, leaving 8 bases between them. In germline, CDR1 is SGHTS, CDR2 YDEGEE. The CDR3 sequence is CASSLRDYTDTQYF. CDR3 DNA sequence: TGTGCCAGCAGCTTGCGGGATTACACAGATACGCAGTATTTT.

This chain connects TRBV12-3 or TRBV12-4 to TRBJ2-5; 8 bases are a match to TRBD1. The CDR3 totals 13 residues. Unmatched junction bases numbered 5, after V lost 6 bases and J lost 5 bases. CDR3 in amino acids: CASRGTGGETQYF. CDR3 bases: TGTGCCAGCAGAGGAACAGGGGGGGAGACCCAGTACTTC.

The chain links TRBV2 to TRBJ2-1; D remains ambiguous. The CDR3 has 14 residues. Germline CDR1 is SNHLY and CDR2 is FYNNEI. The germline V and J ends were trimmed by 1 base and 6 bases, with 10 bases remaining between them. The CDR3 sequence: CASSEGVAGNEQFF. The DNA of the CDR3 is TGTGCCAGCAGTGAAGGGGTAGCCGGCAATGAGCAGTTCTTC.

The CDR3 nucleotides read TGCGCCAGCAGCCAAGAAGGCACCCTAGCGGAGAATGAGCAGTACTTC. The encoded protein is CASSQEGTLAENEQYF. The rearrangement uses TRBV4-1 and TRBJ2-7; 7 bases map to TRBD2. CDR1 and CDR2 from the germline V gene are MGHRA and YSYEKL. The junction had 12 bases not matched to a gene; V was cut back by 0 bases and J by 7 bases. The CDR3 has 16 residues.

The genes are TRBV29-1 and TRBJ1-1; D remains unclear. Germline V gene sequence: CDR1 SQVTM, CDR2 ANQGSEA. V was clipped by 5 bases and J by 1 base, with 11 bases between them. The CDR3 spans 13 residues. Here the CDR3 reads CSVLRPTNTEAFF. The CDR3 nucleotides read TGCAGCGTTCTGAGACCGACGAACACTGAAGCTTTCTTT.

As regards this clonotype: A much more abundant neighbour one base away suggests this may be a read error. CDR3 DNA: TGCAGCGGCGGTCGGGACACCTACGAGCAGTACTTC. Amino acid sequence: CSGGRDTYEQYF. The V and J genes are TRBV29-1 and TRBJ2-7; possible D gene TRBD1, 6 bases. Trimming stripped 7 bases from V and 2 bases from J, with 12 bases between. Germline lookup yields CDR1 SQVTM and CDR2 ANQGSEA. The CDR3 runs to 12 residues.

This rearrangement joins TRBV4-2 to TRBJ2-5; perhaps TRBD2 as D (6 bases). Germline V gene lookup returns CDR1 LGHNA and CDR2 YNFKEQ. The CDR3 has 16 amino acids. V lost 4 bases and J lost 13, with 28 bases in between. The CDR3 nucleotides read TGTGCCAGCAGCCCTGTGGAGGGGAGAATTTTCTTCGAGCGGTACTTC. Residues: CASSPVEGRIFFERYF.

This sequence joins TRBV7-9 and TRBJ2-3; 8 bases line up with TRBD2. Per germline, CDR1 SEHNR and CDR2 FQNEAQ (reference sequence). Trimming removed 5 bases from V and 5 bases from J; junction bases left unmatched: 9. This CDR3 comprises 15 residues. The CDR3 bases are TGTGCCAGCAGCCCCGGGGCGGGACTAGGAGATACGCAGTATTTT. Protein sequence: CASSPGAGLGDTQYF.